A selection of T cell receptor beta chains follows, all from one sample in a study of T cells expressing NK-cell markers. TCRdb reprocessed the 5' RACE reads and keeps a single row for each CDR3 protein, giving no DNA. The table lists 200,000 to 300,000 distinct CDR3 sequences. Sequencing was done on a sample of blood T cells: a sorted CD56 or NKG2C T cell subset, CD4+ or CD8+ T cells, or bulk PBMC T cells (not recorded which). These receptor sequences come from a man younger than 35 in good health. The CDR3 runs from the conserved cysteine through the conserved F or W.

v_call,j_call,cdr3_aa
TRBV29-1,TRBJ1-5,CSASTGMNQPQHF
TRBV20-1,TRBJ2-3,CSARGVRGRSTDTQYF
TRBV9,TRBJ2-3,CASSSPGQVLSVTDTQYF
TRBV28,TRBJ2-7,CASSFGGRPVEQYF
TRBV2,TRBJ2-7,CASTQRVEQYF
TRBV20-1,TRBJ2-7,CSTMTDWSYEQYF
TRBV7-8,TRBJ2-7,CASSLGTAEQYF
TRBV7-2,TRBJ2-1,CASSLALGAHEQFF
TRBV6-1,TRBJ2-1,CASQRARVYNEQFF
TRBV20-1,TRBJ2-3,CSARDVLGQGTDTQYF
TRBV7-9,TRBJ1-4,CASSLGTGNEKLFF
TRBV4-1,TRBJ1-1,CASSQVGLNTEAFF
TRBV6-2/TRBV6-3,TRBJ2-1,CASSWSLAGEQFF
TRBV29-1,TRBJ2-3,CSAHLRLVDTQYF
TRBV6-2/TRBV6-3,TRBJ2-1,CASSYPSGLAGDYNEQFF
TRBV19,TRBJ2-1,CASSSSGRHNEQFF
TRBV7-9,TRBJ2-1,CASSLWRLAGGKQFF
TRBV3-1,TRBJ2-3,CASSQAASGRDTQYF
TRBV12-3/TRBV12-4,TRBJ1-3,CASSGQVRLGNTIYF
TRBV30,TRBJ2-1,CAWSAIAVYNEQFF
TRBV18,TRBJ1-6,CASSPLQGGGYNSPLHF
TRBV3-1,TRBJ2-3,CASSQAGLTGSTDTQYF
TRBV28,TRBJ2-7,CASSTLVRYEQYF
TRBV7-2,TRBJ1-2,CASSLFDKQGGYTF
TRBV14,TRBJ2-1,CASSQVDSLNNEQFF
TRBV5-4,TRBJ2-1,CASSLRRTGNEQFF
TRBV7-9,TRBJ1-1,CASSLVEGYEAFF
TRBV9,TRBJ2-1,CASSVERREQFF